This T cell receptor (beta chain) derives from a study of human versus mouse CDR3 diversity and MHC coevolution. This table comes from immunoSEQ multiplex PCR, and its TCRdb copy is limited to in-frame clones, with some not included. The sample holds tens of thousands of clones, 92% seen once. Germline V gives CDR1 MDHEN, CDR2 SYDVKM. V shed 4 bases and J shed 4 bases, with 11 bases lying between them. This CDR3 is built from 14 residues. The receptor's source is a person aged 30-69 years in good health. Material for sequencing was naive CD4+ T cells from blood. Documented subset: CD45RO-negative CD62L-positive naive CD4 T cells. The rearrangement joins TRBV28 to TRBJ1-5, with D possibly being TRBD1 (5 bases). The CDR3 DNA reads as TGTGCCAGCAGTTCAGGCAGGGCGAATCAGCCCCAGCATTTT. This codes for CASSSGRANQPQHF.